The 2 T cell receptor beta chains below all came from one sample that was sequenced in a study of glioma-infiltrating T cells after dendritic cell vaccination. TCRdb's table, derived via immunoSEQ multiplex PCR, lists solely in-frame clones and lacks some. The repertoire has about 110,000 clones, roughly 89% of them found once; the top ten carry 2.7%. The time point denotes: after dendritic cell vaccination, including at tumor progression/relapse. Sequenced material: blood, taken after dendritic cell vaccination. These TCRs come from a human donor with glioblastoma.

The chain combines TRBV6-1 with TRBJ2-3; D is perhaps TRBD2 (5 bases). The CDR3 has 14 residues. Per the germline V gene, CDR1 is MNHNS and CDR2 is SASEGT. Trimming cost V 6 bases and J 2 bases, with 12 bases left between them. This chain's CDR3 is CASSETRSTDTQYF. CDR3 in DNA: TGTGCCAGCAGCGAAACTAGATCCACAGATACGCAGTATTTT.

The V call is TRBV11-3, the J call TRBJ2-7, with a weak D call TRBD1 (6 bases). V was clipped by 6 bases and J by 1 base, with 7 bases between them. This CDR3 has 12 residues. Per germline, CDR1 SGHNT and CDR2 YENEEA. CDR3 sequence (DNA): TGTGCCAGCAGTGGACAGTCCTACGAGCAGTACTTC. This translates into CASSGQSYEQYF.